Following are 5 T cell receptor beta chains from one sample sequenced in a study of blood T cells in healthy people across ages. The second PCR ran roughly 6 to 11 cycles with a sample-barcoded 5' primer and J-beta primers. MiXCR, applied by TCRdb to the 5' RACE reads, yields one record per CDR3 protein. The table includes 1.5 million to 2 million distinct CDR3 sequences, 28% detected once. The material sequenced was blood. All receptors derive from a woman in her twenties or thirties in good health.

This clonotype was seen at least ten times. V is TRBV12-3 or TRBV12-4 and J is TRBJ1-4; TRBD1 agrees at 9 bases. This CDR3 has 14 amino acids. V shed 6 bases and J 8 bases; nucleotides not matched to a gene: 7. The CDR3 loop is CASSQQGAGEKLFF. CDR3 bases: TGTGCCAGCAGCCAACAGGGGGCAGGGGAAAAACTGTTTTTT.

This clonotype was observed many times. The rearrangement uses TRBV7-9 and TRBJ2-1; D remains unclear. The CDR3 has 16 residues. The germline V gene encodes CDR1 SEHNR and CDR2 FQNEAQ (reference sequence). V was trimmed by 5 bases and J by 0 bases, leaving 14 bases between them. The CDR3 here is CASSDDGASSYNEQFF. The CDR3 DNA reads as TGTGCCAGCAGCGACGACGGCGCGAGCTCCTACAATGAGCAGTTCTTC.

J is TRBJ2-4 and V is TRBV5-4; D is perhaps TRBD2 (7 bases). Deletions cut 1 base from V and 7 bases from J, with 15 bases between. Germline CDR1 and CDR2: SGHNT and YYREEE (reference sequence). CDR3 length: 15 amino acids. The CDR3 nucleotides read TGTGCCAGCAGCTTGAAGGGAGGGGGAGTGAACATTCAGTACTTC. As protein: CASSLKGGGVNIQYF.

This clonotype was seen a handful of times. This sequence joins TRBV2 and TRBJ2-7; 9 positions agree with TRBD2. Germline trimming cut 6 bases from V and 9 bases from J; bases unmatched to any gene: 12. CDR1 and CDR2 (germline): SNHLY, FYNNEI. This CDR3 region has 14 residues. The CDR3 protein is CASRPGTSPLPQYF. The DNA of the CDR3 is TGTGCCAGCAGGCCCGGGACTAGCCCGCTGCCGCAGTACTTC.

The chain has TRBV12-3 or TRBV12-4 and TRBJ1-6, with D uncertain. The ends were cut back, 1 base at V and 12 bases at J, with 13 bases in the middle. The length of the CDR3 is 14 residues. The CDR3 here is CASSLDPESLPLHF. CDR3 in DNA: TGTGCCAGCAGTTTAGACCCAGAGAGCCTACCCCTCCACTTT.